This entry is about one TCR beta chain. What it binds is unknown. Per germline, CDR1 LNHDA and CDR2 SQIVND (reference sequence). The ends lost 6 bases at V and 0 bases at J; junction bases unmatched: 5. This CDR3 comprises 15 residues. The data stem from a study of T cells in localized non-small cell lung cancer. Assay used: immunoSEQ multiplex PCR; TCRdb lists only in-frame clones, some missing. The sample has over 15,000 clones, 89% seen once. Whole-study results and caveats: Uninvolved adjacent lung had the highest recorded T cell clonality, with tumor below it. In adjacent lung, a median roughly 60 of the top 100 tumor clones were found.

This material consisted of peripheral blood, taken before any cancer treatment. The source is a female donor over 55 with stage III squamous cell lung carcinoma. The V gene is TRBV19, the J gene TRBJ2-4, with 7 bases that match TRBD2. The CDR3 protein is CASSLAVLAKNIQYF. CDR3 DNA: TGTGCCAGTAGCCTAGCGGTACTAGCCAAAAACATTCAGTACTTC.